The 5 T cell receptor beta chains listed next were all sequenced from one sample in a study of CD8 T cells in Susac syndrome. It was with random hexamers that roughly 0.45 to 1 ug RNA was reverse transcribed. TCRdb reprocessed the immunoSEQ multiplex PCR reads with MiXCR, giving one entry per CDR3 protein. Here the sample spans approximately 200,000 distinct CDR3 sequences, 85% to 95% being singletons. What was sequenced was CD4+ T cells from PBMCs. The receptors here all came from a human donor with multiple sclerosis.

The chain couples TRBV20-1 to TRBJ1-1, with D possibly TRBD1 on 5 matching bases. The germline V and J ends were trimmed by 4 bases and 4 bases, with 13 bases remaining between them. The CDR3 runs 13 residues. The V gene's germline CDR1 is DFQATT and CDR2 SNEGSKA (reference sequence). CDR3 residues: CSATRMGGTEAFF. DNA for the CDR3: TGCAGTGCTACAAGAATGGGGGGCACTGAAGCTTTCTTT.

The rearrangement uses TRBV2 and TRBJ2-3; 12 bases map to TRBD2. The CDR3 loop spans 14 amino acids. Germline loops: CDR1 SNHLY, CDR2 FYNNEI. V was pared by 11 bases and J by 0 bases, with 3 bases of the junction left unmatched. The CDR3 sequence is CAGGLAGSTDTQYF. The CDR3 region has the DNA TGTGCCGGCGGACTAGCGGGGAGCACAGATACGCAGTATTTT.

J is TRBJ1-4 and V is TRBV7-2; 8 bases fit TRBD1. From germline, CDR1 is SGHTA and CDR2 FQGNSA. The CDR3 totals 18 residues. The J segment lost 1 base and the V segment lost 1 base, leaving 8 bases of the junction unmatched. The DNA of the CDR3 is TGTGCCAGCAGCTTAGGACCCGGCAGGGGGCTAACTAATGAAAAACTGTTTTTT. Its translation is CASSLGPGRGLTNEKLFF.

The chain combines TRBV29-1 with TRBJ1-4; D is ambiguous. V was shortened by 5 bases and J by 6 bases, with 13 bases between the two germline ends. Germline loops: CDR1 SQVTM, CDR2 ANQGSEA. This CDR3 has 13 amino acids. CDR3 in amino acids: CSVLEFGDEKLFF. CDR3 nucleotides: TGCAGCGTTTTAGAATTCGGTGATGAAAAACTGTTTTTT. Drawing the rest from reference TRBV29-1 and TRBJ1-4, the complete variable domain is SAVISQKPSRDICQRGTSLTIQCQVDSQVTMMFWYRQQPGQSLTLIATANQGSEATYESGFVIDKFPISRPNLTFSTLTVSNMSPEDSSIYLCSVLEFGDEKLFFGSGTQLSVL.

The chain carries TRBV7-9 and TRBJ2-2, with TRBD2 matching over 9 bases. The germline V gene has CDR1 SEHNR and CDR2 FQNEAQ (reference sequence). The CDR3 is 16 residues long. V was pared by 5 bases and J by 5 bases, with 9 bases of the junction left unmatched. CDR3 loop: CASSKAGGRPTGELFF. The CDR3, as DNA: TGTGCCAGCAGCAAAGCGGGGGGCCGCCCGACCGGGGAGCTGTTTTTT.